This T cell receptor (beta chain) was observed in a study of cytomegalovirus exposure and HLA in healthy donors. Study background: From donors who were HLA-typed, an early data release held about 89 million unique TCRs. General study results and limits: Differences between HLA loci emerged in a later analysis of TCR association rates, with DRB1 most and HLA-C fewest. The classifier was said to identify cytomegalovirus status with high specificity and sensitivity.

Primers for the PCR totalled 60 Vbeta and 13 Jbeta. Per the study methods: An analysis that came later counted 70 million to 100 million unique TCR beta chains, approximately 10 million shared. The table came from immunoSEQ multiplex PCR; TCRdb's copy has only in-frame clones and leaves some out. The DNA was the basis for D and trimming; V, J and clone size are from that table. The sample has 100,000 to 150,000 clones, about 74% seen once; the top ten hold roughly 4.1%. There are 15 residues in the CDR3. V was pared by 5 bases and J by 3 bases, with 16 bases between. CDR1 and CDR2 from the germline V gene are LNHDA and SQIVND (reference sequence). Notes on this clone: The antigen is undetermined.

V gene TRBV19 combines with J gene TRBJ1-2, with D maybe TRBD1 (6 bases). The clonotype comes from a woman aged 45-65 years in good health and CMV-seropositive. The sequenced sample consisted of PBMCs. The DNA of the CDR3 is TGTGCCAGTAGTGATCTAGCAACAGGGTACTATGGCTACACCTTC. Translation: CASSDLATGYYGYTF.